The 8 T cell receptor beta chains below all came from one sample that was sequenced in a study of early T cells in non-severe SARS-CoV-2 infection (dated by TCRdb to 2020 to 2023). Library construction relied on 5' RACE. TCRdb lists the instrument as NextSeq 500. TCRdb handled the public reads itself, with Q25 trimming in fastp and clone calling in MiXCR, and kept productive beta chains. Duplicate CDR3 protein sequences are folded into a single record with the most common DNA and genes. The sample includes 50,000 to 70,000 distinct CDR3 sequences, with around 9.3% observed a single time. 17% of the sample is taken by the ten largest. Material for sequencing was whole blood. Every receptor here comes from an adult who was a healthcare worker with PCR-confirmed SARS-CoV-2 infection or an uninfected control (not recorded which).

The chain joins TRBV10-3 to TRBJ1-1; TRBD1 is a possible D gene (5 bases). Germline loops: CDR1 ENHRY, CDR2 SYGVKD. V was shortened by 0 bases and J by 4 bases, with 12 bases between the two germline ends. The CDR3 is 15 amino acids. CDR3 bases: TGTGCCATCAGTGAGTCAACGCAGGGAGGCACTGAAGCTTTCTTT. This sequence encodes CAISESTQGGTEAFF.

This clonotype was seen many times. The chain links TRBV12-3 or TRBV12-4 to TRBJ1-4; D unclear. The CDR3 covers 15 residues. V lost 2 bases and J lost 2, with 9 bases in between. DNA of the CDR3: TGTGCCAGCAGTTTAAGGCAGGCGACTAATGAAAAACTGTTTTTT. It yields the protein CASSLRQATNEKLFF.

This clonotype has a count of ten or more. CDR3 residues: CSVEGRNTEAFF. CDR3 DNA: TGCAGCGTTGAGGGTCGGAACACTGAAGCTTTCTTT. J is TRBJ1-1 and V is TRBV29-1; D gene ambiguous. This CDR3 has 12 residues. Germline loops: CDR1 SQVTM, CDR2 ANQGSEA. Trimming took off 3 bases at V and 1 base at J, with 6 bases between the two ends.

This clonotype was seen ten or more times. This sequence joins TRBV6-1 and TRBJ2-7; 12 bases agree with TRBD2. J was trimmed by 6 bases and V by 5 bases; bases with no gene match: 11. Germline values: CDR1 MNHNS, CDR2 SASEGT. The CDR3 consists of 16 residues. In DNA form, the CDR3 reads TGTGCCAGCAGTCCCGGGGGGCTAGCGGGAGGGCCCGAGCAGTACTTC. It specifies CASSPGGLAGGPEQYF.

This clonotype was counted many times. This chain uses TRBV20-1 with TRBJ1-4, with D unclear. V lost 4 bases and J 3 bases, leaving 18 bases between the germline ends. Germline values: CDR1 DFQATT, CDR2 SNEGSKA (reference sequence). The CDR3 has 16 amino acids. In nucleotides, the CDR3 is TGCAGTGCTACTGGGAGGGATGCCGGGGCTAATGAAAAACTGTTTTTT. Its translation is CSATGRDAGANEKLFF.

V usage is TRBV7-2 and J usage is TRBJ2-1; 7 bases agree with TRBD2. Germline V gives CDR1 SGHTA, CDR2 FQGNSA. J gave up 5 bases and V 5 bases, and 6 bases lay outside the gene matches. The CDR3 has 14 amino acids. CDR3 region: CASSRGTTHNEQFF. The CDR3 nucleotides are TGTGCCAGCAGCCGGGGGACTACACACAATGAGCAGTTCTTC.

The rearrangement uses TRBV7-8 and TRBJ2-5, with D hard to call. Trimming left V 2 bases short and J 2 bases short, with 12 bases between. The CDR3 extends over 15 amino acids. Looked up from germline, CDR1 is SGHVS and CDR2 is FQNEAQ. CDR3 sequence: CASSLMPLWQETQYF. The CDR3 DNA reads TGTGCCAGCAGCTTAATGCCCCTTTGGCAAGAGACCCAGTACTTC.

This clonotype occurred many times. The CDR3 loop reads CASSLLLGLRNTGELFF. The CDR3 DNA follows: TGTGCCAGCAGCTTATTGTTGGGACTTAGGAACACCGGGGAGCTGTTTTTT. This chain joins TRBV11-2 and TRBJ2-2; D is possibly TRBD2 (6 bases). This CDR3 is 17 amino acids long. Germline V gives CDR1 SGHAT, CDR2 FQNNGV. Trimming cost V 2 bases and J 1 base, with 14 bases left between them.